This T cell receptor beta chain was documented in a study of Graves' ophthalmopathy and Graves' hyperthyroidism. If no ophthalmopathy appeared within 18 months of follow-up, hyperthyroidism was termed stable. Patients with other autoimmune diseases, uncontrolled infections, pregnancy or lactation were excluded. Study results and caveats: Most thyroid clonotypes expanded beyond 0.001 frequency were also found in blood.

V lost 5 bases and J lost 4, with 11 bases in between. The CDR3 totals 13 residues. Germline assignment: CDR1 SGHAT and CDR2 FQDESV (reference sequence). A note on this clonotype: Its antigen is currently unknown.

From RNA, the CDR3 regions of TCR beta chains were amplified and sequenced. First-round RT-PCR with HTBI primers preceded a second-round multiplex PCR. Via MiXCR, TCRdb re-called the multiplex PCR reads, giving one row per CDR3 protein. The data contain 350,000 to 450,000 distinct CDR3 sequences, over 20% of them seen just once; the ten biggest clones take up approximately 3.2%. This TCR was sampled from a woman between 18 and 29 years old with stable Graves' hyperthyroidism. Sequencing was performed on peripheral blood. The rearrangement links TRBV11-1 to TRBJ1-2; D ambiguous. CDR3 sequence reads: CASSPGLIYGYTF. For the CDR3, the DNA is TGTGCCAGCAGCCCAGGACTGATCTATGGCTACACCTTC.